This entry lists 11 T cell receptor beta chains sequenced from one sample in a study of cytomegalovirus exposure and HLA in healthy donors. The PCR contained 60 Vbeta and 13 Jbeta primers. Libraries were prepared by immunoSEQ multiplex PCR; TCRdb keeps only in-frame clonotypes and omits some of them. The repertoire holds 180,000 or so clones, with approximately 83% as singletons. Sequencing was performed on PBMCs. The receptor source for this set is a boy between 2 and 10 years old in good health and CMV-seronegative.

This clone came up a few times. At the DNA level, this CDR3 is encoded by other sequences in the same sample as well. The rearrangement links TRBV14 to TRBJ2-3, with D unclear. In germline, CDR1 is SGHDN, CDR2 FVKESK. Trimming removed 1 base at V and 6 bases at J, with 8 bases between. The CDR3 spans 13 residues. The DNA of the CDR3 is TGTGCCAGCAGCCAAGCAGGCTCGGATACGCAGTATTTT. Encoded protein: CASSQAGSDTQYF. Full variable domain (remainder filled in from reference TRBV14 and TRBJ2-3): EAGVTQFPSHSVIEKGQTVTLRCDPISGHDNLYWYRRVMGKEIKFLLHFVKESKQDESGMPNNRFLAERTGGTYSTLKVQPAELEDSGVYFCASSQAGSDTQYFGPGTRLTVL.

The chain links TRBV27 to TRBJ1-1; maybe TRBD1 (6 bases). V was clipped by 0 bases and J by 8 bases, with 13 bases between them. Germline CDR1 is MNHEY and CDR2 is SMNVEV (reference sequence). The CDR3 runs to 14 residues. Here the CDR3 reads CASSLSGGAGEAFF. The CDR3 coding sequence is TGTGCCAGCAGTTTATCTGGGGGCGCAGGGGAAGCTTTCTTT.

V is TRBV5-5 and J is TRBJ1-1; D gene unclear. The CDR3 is made up of 14 amino acids. The germline CDR1 and CDR2 sequences are SGHKS and YYEKEE (reference sequence). The V gene lost 0 bases and the J gene lost 1 base, with 7 bases spanning the gap. CDR3 sequence (DNA): TGTGCCAGCAGCTTGGGCAGTGAGAACACTGAAGCTTTCTTT. This translates into CASSLGSENTEAFF.

V is TRBV4-3 and J is TRBJ1-4; the D is unclear. V shed 0 bases and J shed 2 bases, with 10 bases lying between them. Germline CDR1 LGHNA, CDR2 YSLEER. The CDR3 is 16 residues long. The CDR3 region has the DNA TGCGCCAGCAGCCAAGATTTGGTGCGGACTAATGAAAAACTGTTTTTT. Translating it yields CASSQDLVRTNEKLFF.

The chain couples TRBV2 to TRBJ1-1; unclear D gene. CDR1 and CDR2 (germline): SNHLY, FYNNEI. V lost 7 bases, J lost 9 bases, and 12 bases lay in between. This CDR3 region has 11 residues. The CDR3 bases are TGTGCCAGCAAGATACAGTGGCAAGCTTTCTTT. Protein sequence: CASKIQWQAFF.

V and J are TRBV5-4 and TRBJ2-6, with 7 bases matching TRBD1. The germline gives CDR1 SGHNT, CDR2 YYREEE (reference sequence). V shed 0 bases, J shed 1 base, and the junction held 10 bases outside the gene matches. CDR3 length: 19 residues. The CDR3 sequence is CASSLGAGTAYSGANVLTF. DNA for the CDR3: TGTGCCAGCAGCTTGGGGGCCGGGACAGCGTATTCTGGGGCCAACGTCCTGACTTTC.

CDR3 region: CASTPGLGSYNEQFF. The CDR3, as DNA: TGTGCCAGCACCCCCGGGTTAGGGAGCTACAATGAGCAGTTCTTC. J is TRBJ2-1 and V is TRBV28; maybe TRBD2 (5 bases). Trimming pared 7 bases from V and 3 bases from J, leaving 16 bases between. This CDR3 has 15 residues. Per germline, CDR1 MDHEN and CDR2 SYDVKM. Full variable domain (outside the CDR3, taken from reference TRBV28 and TRBJ2-1): DVKVTQSSRYLVKRTGEKVFLECVQDMDHENMFWYRQDPGLGLRLIYFSYDVKMKEKGDIPEGYSVSREKKERFSLILESASTNQTSMYLCASTPGLGSYNEQFFGPGTRLTVL.

This clone was counted a single time. The chain recombines TRBV27 with TRBJ1-2, with a possible D match to TRBD1 (5 bases). This CDR3 has 14 amino acids. The germline V gene encodes CDR1 MNHEY and CDR2 SMNVEV (reference sequence). The V end was cut by 7 bases, the J end by 3 bases, with 15 bases between. The CDR3 region is CASKAPGIHYGYTF. The CDR3 bases are TGTGCCAGCAAGGCCCCAGGGATACACTATGGCTACACCTTC.

V usage is TRBV7-8 and J usage is TRBJ2-5; tentatively, D is TRBD2 (5 bases). From germline, CDR1 is SGHVS and CDR2 FQNEAQ. Trimming stripped 5 bases from V and 1 base from J, with 17 bases between. The CDR3 sequence is 16 residues long. CDR3 DNA: TGTGCCAGCAGCCCCAATGAAGGGAGAATCCAAGAGACCCAGTACTTC. Residues: CASSPNEGRIQETQYF.

This clone has a single count. The chain recombines TRBV7-2 with TRBJ1-2, with D tentatively TRBD1 (6 bases). Trimming removed 5 bases from V and 4 bases from J, with 26 bases in between. There are 18 residues in the CDR3. From germline, CDR1 is SGHTA and CDR2 FQGNSA. The CDR3, as DNA: TGTGCCAGCAGCCTAACAGCTGGACAGTTTGCGGAAGCCTATGGCTACACCTTC. This encodes CASSLTAGQFAEAYGYTF.

The V call is TRBV5-8, the J call TRBJ2-7, with D perhaps TRBD2 (5 bases). Per the germline V gene, CDR1 is SGHTS and CDR2 is YDEGEE. V gave up 5 bases and J gave up 4 bases, with 10 bases separating them. The CDR3 contains 12 residues. CDR3 DNA: TGTGCCAGCAGTCCCTCGGGGTACGAGCAGTACTTC. It encodes CASSPSGYEQYF.